This T cell receptor (beta chain) is drawn from a study of blood T cell repertoires in COVID-19. Here immunoSEQ multiplex PCR was the method, and the copy in TCRdb shows in-frame clones only, minus some. The table shows 210,000 or so clones, with roughly 86% occurring only once. The germline gives CDR1 MNHNY, CDR2 SVGAGI (reference sequence). V shed 2 bases and J shed 5 bases, with 12 bases lying between them. The CDR3 sequence is 15 residues long. The chain links TRBV6-6 to TRBJ2-2, with a weak D call TRBD2 (6 bases). The sequence was obtained from a woman between 65 and 79 years old with active or convalescent COVID-19. The sample taken for sequencing was peripheral blood. The chain's CDR3 is CASSYVGGGTGELFF. The DNA for the CDR3 is TGTGCCAGCAGTTACGTGGGAGGAGGAACCGGGGAGCTGTTTTTT.